A selection of T cell receptor beta chains follows, all from one sample in a study of identical twins. TCRdb re-analysed the 5' RACE reads in MiXCR, keeping a single row per CDR3 protein. The sample shows about 530,000 distinct CDR3 sequences, roughly 15% of them seen only once. The sample was also linked to a second study, of yellow fever vaccine responses in identical twins.

The specimen was CD4+ T cells sorted from blood. The receptors were gathered from a woman under 30 in good health. Each CDR3 is given with its conserved first and last residue. D genes are given only for firm matches. A row's size may be missing; if present it is once, few, many or a size class.

abundance: few
d_gene: -
j_gene: TRBJ2-2
v_gene: TRBV4-1
CDR3aa: CASLNLGAGELFF
CDR3nt: TGCGCCAGCCTAAACCTCGGGGCCGGGGAGCTGTTTTTT

abundance: few
d_gene: -
j_gene: TRBJ2-3
v_gene: TRBV2
CDR3aa: CASRDNTDTQYF
CDR3nt: TGTGCCAGCAGGGACAACACAGATACGCAGTATTTT

abundance: few
d_gene: -
j_gene: TRBJ2-1
v_gene: TRBV15
CDR3aa: CATSRGQVLMFGDNEQFF
CDR3nt: TGTGCCACCAGCAGAGGACAGGTCCTGATGTTTGGCGACAATGAGCAGTTCTTC

abundance: -
d_gene: -
j_gene: TRBJ2-7
v_gene: TRBV28
CDR3aa: CASSLLQPYEQYF
CDR3nt: TGTGCCAGCAGTTTATTGCAGCCCTACGAGCAGTACTTC

abundance: few
d_gene: TRBD2
j_gene: TRBJ2-7
v_gene: TRBV12-3/TRBV12-4
CDR3aa: CASRPSGNSYEQYF
CDR3nt: TGTGCCAGCAGACCTAGCGGGAACTCCTACGAGCAGTACTTC

abundance: -
d_gene: TRBD2
j_gene: TRBJ2-1
v_gene: TRBV6-4
CDR3aa: CASSVQAGWGNEQFF
CDR3nt: TGTGCCAGCAGTGTTCAAGCGGGATGGGGCAATGAGCAGTTCTTC

abundance: -
d_gene: TRBD2
j_gene: TRBJ2-3
v_gene: TRBV20-1
CDR3aa: CSAQRLATSTDTQYF
CDR3nt: TGCAGTGCCCAGCGACTAGCCACTAGCACAGATACGCAGTATTTT

abundance: -
d_gene: -
j_gene: TRBJ1-5
v_gene: TRBV7-8
CDR3aa: CASSLSDTSAQHF
CDR3nt: TGTGCCAGCAGCCTATCGGACACTTCAGCCCAGCATTTT

abundance: many
d_gene: -
j_gene: TRBJ2-1
v_gene: TRBV3-1
CDR3aa: CASSQETGAAYNEQFF
CDR3nt: TGTGCCAGCAGCCAAGAAACGGGAGCCGCCTACAATGAGCAGTTCTTC

abundance: many
d_gene: -
j_gene: TRBJ2-5
v_gene: TRBV10-3
CDR3aa: CAISESVQETQYF
CDR3nt: TGTGCCATCAGTGAGAGCGTCCAAGAGACCCAGTACTTC

abundance: -
d_gene: -
j_gene: TRBJ2-7
v_gene: TRBV14
CDR3aa: CASSQGFYEQYF
CDR3nt: TGTGCCAGCAGCCAGGGTTTCTACGAGCAGTACTTC

abundance: few
d_gene: -
j_gene: TRBJ2-4
v_gene: TRBV3-1
CDR3aa: CASSQELLAKNIQYF
CDR3nt: TGTGCCAGCAGCCAAGAATTACTAGCCAAAAACATTCAGTACTTC

abundance: -
d_gene: TRBD2
j_gene: TRBJ2-4
v_gene: TRBV4-1
CDR3aa: CASSRDLGLAGGWSKNIQYF
CDR3nt: TGCGCCAGCAGCCGAGATTTGGGACTAGCGGGAGGTTGGTCCAAAAACATTCAGTACTTC

abundance: -
d_gene: TRBD2
j_gene: TRBJ2-7
v_gene: TRBV4-1
CDR3aa: CASSQGRIGRAISYEQYF
CDR3nt: TGCGCCAGCAGCCAAGGTCGGATTGGGAGGGCAATCTCCTACGAGCAGTACTTC

abundance: few
d_gene: -
j_gene: TRBJ2-5
v_gene: TRBV9
CDR3aa: CASSPQSETQYF
CDR3nt: TGTGCCAGCAGCCCACAAAGCGAGACCCAGTACTTC

abundance: few
d_gene: -
j_gene: TRBJ1-2
v_gene: TRBV28
CDR3aa: CASSTGHNYGYTF
CDR3nt: TGTGCCAGCAGTACCGGACACAACTATGGCTACACCTTC

abundance: few
d_gene: -
j_gene: TRBJ2-3
v_gene: TRBV5-1
CDR3aa: CASSLKREAGLFPDTQYF
CDR3nt: TGCGCCAGCAGCTTGAAGCGAGAGGCAGGGTTATTCCCAGATACGCAGTATTTT

abundance: many
d_gene: -
j_gene: TRBJ1-2
v_gene: TRBV12-3/TRBV12-4
CDR3aa: CASSPGQGVYGYTF
CDR3nt: TGTGCCAGCAGTCCCGGGCAGGGTGTCTATGGCTACACCTTC

abundance: few
d_gene: -
j_gene: TRBJ2-1
v_gene: TRBV4-1
CDR3aa: CASSQGILGAYNEQFF
CDR3nt: TGCGCCAGCAGCCAAGGCATACTAGGTGCCTACAATGAGCAGTTCTTC

abundance: -
d_gene: -
j_gene: TRBJ1-1
v_gene: TRBV14
CDR3aa: CASSQPTGRNTEAFF
CDR3nt: TGTGCCAGCAGCCAACCAACAGGGAGGAACACTGAAGCTTTCTTT

abundance: once
d_gene: TRBD1
j_gene: TRBJ1-6
v_gene: TRBV27
CDR3aa: CASSPTTGVNSPLHF
CDR3nt: TGTGCCAGCAGCCCGACGACAGGGGTAAATTCACCCCTCCACTTT

abundance: -
d_gene: TRBD1
j_gene: TRBJ2-1
v_gene: TRBV25-1
CDR3aa: CASNAHRGPYNEQFF
CDR3nt: TGTGCCAGCAACGCGCACAGGGGCCCTTACAATGAGCAGTTCTTC

abundance: many
d_gene: -
j_gene: TRBJ2-2
v_gene: TRBV7-2
CDR3aa: CASTPVVGVNTGELFF
CDR3nt: TGTGCCAGCACCCCGGTGGTAGGGGTCAACACCGGGGAGCTGTTTTTT

abundance: -
d_gene: -
j_gene: TRBJ2-1
v_gene: TRBV20-1
CDR3aa: CSAELQHEQFF
CDR3nt: TGCAGTGCAGAGTTACAGCATGAGCAGTTCTTC

abundance: few
d_gene: -
j_gene: TRBJ2-1
v_gene: TRBV5-1
CDR3aa: CASTPLMGTVDEQFF
CDR3nt: TGCGCCAGCACCCCTTTAATGGGAACGGTGGATGAGCAGTTCTTC

abundance: few
d_gene: -
j_gene: TRBJ2-1
v_gene: TRBV24-1
CDR3aa: CATSDPGRAYNEQFF
CDR3nt: TGTGCCACCAGTGACCCCGGGCGGGCCTACAATGAGCAGTTCTTC

abundance: many
d_gene: TRBD1
j_gene: TRBJ1-5
v_gene: TRBV12-3/TRBV12-4
CDR3aa: CASSLVVFGGGQEGNQPQHF
CDR3nt: TGTGCCAGCAGTTTAGTCGTTTTTGGAGGGGGCCAGGAAGGCAATCAGCCCCAGCATTTT

abundance: -
d_gene: TRBD2
j_gene: TRBJ2-1
v_gene: TRBV6-5
CDR3aa: CASSFGIAGGPSEQFF
CDR3nt: TGTGCCAGCAGTTTTGGTATCGCGGGGGGGCCCAGTGAGCAGTTCTTC

abundance: -
d_gene: TRBD1
j_gene: TRBJ2-2
v_gene: TRBV19
CDR3aa: CASRWDRGSPGELFF
CDR3nt: TGTGCCAGTAGATGGGACAGGGGGAGTCCCGGGGAGCTGTTTTTT